Presented here are 16 T cell receptor beta chains from one specimen sequenced in a study of CD8+CD57+ T cells in acquired aplastic anemia (dated by TCRdb to 2016 to 2018). Sequenced on an Illumina HiSeq 2000. Profiling of TCR beta VDJ combinations and CDR3 sequences used genomic DNA as the template. TCRdb itself trimmed the public reads at Q25 with fastp, ran MiXCR and retained productive beta chains. Each CDR3 protein appears once, grouped with its most common genes and DNA. The sample data list some 410,000 distinct CDR3 sequences, and just under 70% of these were observed just once. The top ten constitute approximately 3.9% of the sample. Sequenced input: sorted CD4+, CD8+, or CD8+CD57+ T cells (not recorded which) from PBMCs. These TCRs come from a human donor in good health, serving as a control.

This clonotype was observed a few times. This chain connects TRBV7-6 to TRBJ2-5, with D hard to call. Per germline, CDR1 SGHVS and CDR2 FNYEAQ. This CDR3 is built from 14 residues. Trimming pared 4 bases from V and 9 bases from J, leaving 18 bases between. This chain's CDR3 is CASSSTPSSGAQYF. CDR3 coding DNA: TGTGCCAGCAGCTCCACACCGTCTAGTGGGGCCCAGTACTTC. The whole variable domain, remainder taken from reference TRBV7-6 and TRBJ2-5, is GAGVSQSPRYKVTKRGQDVALRCDPISGHVSLYWYRQALGQGPEFLTYFNYEAQQDKSGLPNDRFSAERPEGSISTLTIQRTEQRDSAMYRCASSSTPSSGAQYFGPGTRLLVL.

In this sample, this clonotype turned up once. One junction end disagrees with the germline gene, perhaps due to a read error. The chain uses TRBV7-2 and TRBJ2-1; D is possibly TRBD2 (6 bases). The CDR3 runs to 11 residues. From germline, CDR1 is SGHTA and CDR2 FQGNSA. The CDR3 sequence: CASSCGDEHHF. The CDR3 DNA follows: TGTGCCAGCAGCTGCGGGGATGAGCATCACTTC.

Concerning this clonotype itself: At one end the junction does not follow the germline gene, possibly because of a read error. CDR3 protein: CASSANVGDTEAFF. DNA of the CDR3: TGTGCCAGCAGCGCGAATGTCGGGGACACTGAAGCATTCTTT. This chain connects TRBV11-2 to TRBJ1-1, with a possible D match to TRBD1 (6 bases). CDR3 length: 14 residues. Germline V gene lookup returns CDR1 SGHAT and CDR2 FQNNGV.

The CDR3 protein is CASSIKRGHYEQYF. The CDR3 coding sequence is TGTGCCAGCAGCATTAAAAGGGGGCACTACGAGCAGTACTTC. J is TRBJ2-7 and V is TRBV19; 7 bases map to TRBD1. With V trimmed by 9 bases and J by 3 bases, 11 bases remained unmatched. Germline assignment: CDR1 LNHDA and CDR2 SQIVND (reference sequence). The CDR3 contains 14 residues.

The chain is built from TRBV11-1 and TRBJ1-3; maybe TRBD1 (5 bases). The CDR3 extends over 16 amino acids. V lost 3 bases and J lost 0, with 12 bases in between. CDR1 is SGHAT and CDR2 is FQDESV in the germline V gene (reference sequence). The CDR3 DNA is TGTGCCAGCAGCTTCGGGGGGGGAGTCTCTGGAAACACCATATATTTT. Protein product: CASSFGGGVSGNTIYF. Based on the CDR3 plus reference TRBV11-1 and TRBJ1-3, the full variable domain is EAEVAQSPRYKITEKSQAVAFWCDPISGHATLYWYRQILGQGPELLVQFQDESVVDDSQLPKDRFSAERLKGVDSTLKIQPAELGDSAMYLCASSFGGGVSGNTIYFGEGSWLTVV.

The table lists this clonotype with many counts. The chain employs TRBV14 and TRBJ1-3; D ambiguous. The V end lost 8 bases, the J end lost 0 bases, and 5 bases lay between the germline ends. CDR1 SGHDN and CDR2 FVKESK come from the germline V gene. The CDR3 length is 12 residues. CDR3 amino acids: CASGSSGNTIYF. The CDR3 DNA reads TGTGCCAGCGGCAGCTCTGGAAACACCATATATTTT.

This sequence joins TRBV7-3 and TRBJ1-4; no definite D call. Germline lookup yields CDR1 SGHTA and CDR2 FQGTGA. The CDR3 covers 13 residues. The CDR3: CASGTTLAGELFF. DNA for the CDR3: TGTGCTAGCGGCACCACACTGGCCGGGGAACTGTTTTTT. Full variable domain (outside the CDR3, taken from reference TRBV7-3 and TRBJ1-4): GAGVSQTPSNKVTEKGKYVELRCDPISGHTALYWYRQSLGQGPEFLIYFQGTGAADDSGLPNDRFFAVRPEGSVSTLKIQRTERGDSAVYLCASGTTLAGELFFGSGTQLSVL.

V usage is TRBV15 and J usage is TRBJ2-7; D tentatively fits TRBD1 or TRBD2 (5 bases each). The J call may be wrong; the DNA end is better matched by TRBJ2-1. CDR3 length: 16 amino acids. The germline CDR1 and CDR2 sequences are LNHNV and YYDKDF (reference sequence). CDR3 residues: CATSRGPNGADNEQFF. The CDR3 coding sequence is TGTGCCACCAGCAGGGGTCCTAACGGGGCTGACAATGAGCAGTTCTTC.

This clonotype showed up just once. Relative to the germline gene, one junction end is altered; a read error may explain this. The chain uses TRBV7-7 and TRBJ2-6, with a possible D match to TRBD2 (6 bases). The CDR3 loop spans 16 amino acids. The germline V gene encodes CDR1 SSHAT and CDR2 FNYEAQ (reference sequence). The chain's CDR3 is CASSLRGAETQYFLTF. DNA of the CDR3: TGTGCTAGCAGCTTACGCGGGGCAGAGACCCAGTACTTCCTGACTTTC. The full variable domain, its missing parts supplied by reference TRBV7-7 and TRBJ2-6, is GAGVSQSPRYKVTKRGQDVTLRCDPISSHATLYWYQQALGQGPEFLTYFNYEAQPDKSGLPSDRFSAERPEGSISTLTIQRTEQRDSAMYRCASSLRGAETQYFLTFGAGSRLTVL.

A remark on this clonotype: The conserved closing phenylalanine or tryptophan is absent in this CDR3, likely reflecting a read error. The limits of the CDR3 on the DNA are not certain, so only TCRdb's listed CDR3 is given. CDR3 residues: CSEGDGFQL. The chain recombines TRBV20-1 with TRBJ1-2. The CDR3 adds up to 9 amino acids, both ends counted. The germline V gene encodes CDR1 DFQATT and CDR2 SNEGSKA (reference sequence).

The chain has TRBV29-1 and TRBJ1-5; TRBD1 is a possible D gene (5 bases). Trimming removed 5 bases at V and 2 bases at J, with 16 bases between. Germline lookup yields CDR1 SQVTM and CDR2 ANQGSEA. This CDR3 spans 15 amino acids. CDR3 sequence reads: CSVLVGREGNQPQHF. The CDR3, as DNA: TGCAGCGTTTTAGTAGGCAGGGAAGGCAATCAGCCCCAGCATTTT.

The rearrangement joins TRBV7-6 to TRBJ2-7, with D maybe TRBD2 (5 bases). V gave up 5 bases and J gave up 3 bases, with 14 bases separating them. The CDR3 contains 14 residues. Germline V gene sequence: CDR1 SGHVS, CDR2 FNYEAQ. The CDR3 nucleotides are TGTGCCAGCAGCCTACGGGGATCGCGCTACGAGCAGTACTTC. This encodes CASSLRGSRYEQYF.

This clonotype was picked up one time. J is TRBJ1-2 and V is TRBV6-5; D is ambiguous. Trimming removed 0 bases from V and 8 bases from J, with 13 bases in between. CDR1 and CDR2 (germline): MNHEY, SVGAGI. The CDR3 runs 14 residues. CDR3 sequence: CASSYSKDSGGYTF. Written as DNA, the CDR3 is TGTGCCAGCAGTTACTCGAAGGACTCGGGAGGCTACACCTTC.

CDR3 bases: TGTGCCAGCACCAAGGGGGTGAACTATGGCTACACCTTC. Translated: CASTKGVNYGYTF. The V call is TRBV25-1, the J call TRBJ1-2; tentative D call: TRBD1 (6 bases). V gave up 7 bases and J gave up 2 bases, with 11 bases separating them. From germline, CDR1 is MGHDK and CDR2 SYGVNS. This CDR3 comprises 13 residues.

As regards this clonotype: A read error may produce the germline difference seen at one junction end. CDR3 DNA: TGCAGTACTAGGGGGGGACTAGCGAAGAGCTCCTACAATGAGCAGTTCTTC. Residues: CSTRGGLAKSSYNEQFF. V gene TRBV20-1 combines with J gene TRBJ2-1, with TRBD2 identical over 10 bases. CDR1 DFQATT and CDR2 SNEGSKA come from the germline V gene (reference sequence). CDR3 length: 17 residues.

This clonotype was observed at least ten times. V usage is TRBV3-1 and J usage is TRBJ2-3; 12 bases fit TRBD2. Germline CDR1 and CDR2: LGHDT and YNNKEL (reference sequence). This CDR3 has 16 amino acids. V trimming: 3 bases; J trimming: 4 bases; junction bases outside the gene matches: 5. CDR3 protein: CASSHRTSGASDTQYF. CDR3 DNA sequence: TGTGCCAGCAGCCATCGGACTAGCGGGGCATCAGATACGCAGTATTTT.